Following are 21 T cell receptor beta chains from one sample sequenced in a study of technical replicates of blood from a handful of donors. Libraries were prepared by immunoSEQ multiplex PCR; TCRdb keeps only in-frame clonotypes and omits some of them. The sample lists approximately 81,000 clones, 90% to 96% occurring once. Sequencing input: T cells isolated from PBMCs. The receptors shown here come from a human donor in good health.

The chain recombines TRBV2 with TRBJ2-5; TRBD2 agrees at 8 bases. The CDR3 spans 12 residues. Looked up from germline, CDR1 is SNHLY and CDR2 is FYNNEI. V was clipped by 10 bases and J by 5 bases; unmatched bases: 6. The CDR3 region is CATGTSGETQYF. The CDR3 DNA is TGTGCCACCGGGACTAGTGGGGAGACCCAGTACTTC.

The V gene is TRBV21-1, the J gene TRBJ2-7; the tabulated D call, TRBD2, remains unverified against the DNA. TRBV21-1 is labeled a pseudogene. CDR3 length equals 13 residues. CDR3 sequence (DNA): TGTGCCAGCAGCAACTTCCCCAACTGCGAGCAGTACTTC. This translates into CASSNFPNCEQYF.

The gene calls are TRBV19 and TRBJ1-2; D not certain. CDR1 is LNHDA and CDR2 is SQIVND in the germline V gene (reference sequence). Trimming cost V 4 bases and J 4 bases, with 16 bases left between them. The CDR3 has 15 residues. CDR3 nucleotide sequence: TGTGCCAGTAGTACCGTAAGCAGAACTACCTATGGCTACACCTTC. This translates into CASSTVSRTTYGYTF.

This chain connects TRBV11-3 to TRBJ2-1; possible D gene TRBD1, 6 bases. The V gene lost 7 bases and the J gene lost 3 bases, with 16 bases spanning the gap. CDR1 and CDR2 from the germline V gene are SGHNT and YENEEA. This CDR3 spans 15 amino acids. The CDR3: CASTLWDTNYNEQFF. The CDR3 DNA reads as TGTGCCAGCACCCTGTGGGACACCAACTACAATGAGCAGTTCTTC.

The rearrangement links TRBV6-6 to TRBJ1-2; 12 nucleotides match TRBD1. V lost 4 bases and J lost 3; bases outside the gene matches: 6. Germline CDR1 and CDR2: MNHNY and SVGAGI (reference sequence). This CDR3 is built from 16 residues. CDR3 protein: CASSSGTGGNHYGYTF. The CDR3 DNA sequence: TGTGCCAGCAGTTCCGGGACAGGGGGCAATCACTATGGCTACACCTTC.

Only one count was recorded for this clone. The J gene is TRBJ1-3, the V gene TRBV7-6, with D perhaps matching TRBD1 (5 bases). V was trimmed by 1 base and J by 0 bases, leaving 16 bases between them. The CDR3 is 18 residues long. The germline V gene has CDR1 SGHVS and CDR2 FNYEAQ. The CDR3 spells CASSLVTRASSSGNTIYF. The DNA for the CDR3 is TGTGCCAGCAGCTTAGTGACCAGGGCCTCCTCCTCTGGAAACACCATATATTTT.

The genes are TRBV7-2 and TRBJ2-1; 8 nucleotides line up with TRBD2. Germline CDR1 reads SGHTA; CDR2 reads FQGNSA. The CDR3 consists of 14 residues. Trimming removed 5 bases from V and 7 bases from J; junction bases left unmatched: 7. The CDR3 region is CASSPGTRINEQFF. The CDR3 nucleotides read TGTGCCAGCAGCCCCGGGACTAGGATAAATGAGCAGTTCTTC. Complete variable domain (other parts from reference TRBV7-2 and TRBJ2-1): GAGVSQSPSNKVTEKGKDVELRCDPISGHTALYWYRQSLGQGLEFLIYFQGNSAPDKSGLPSDRFSAERTGGSVSTLTIQRTQQEDSAVYLCASSPGTRINEQFFGPGTRLTVL.

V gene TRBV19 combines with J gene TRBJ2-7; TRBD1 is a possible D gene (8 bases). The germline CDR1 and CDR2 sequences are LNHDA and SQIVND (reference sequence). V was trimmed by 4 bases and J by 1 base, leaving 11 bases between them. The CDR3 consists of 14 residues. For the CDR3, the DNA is TGTGCCAGTAGTAAACAGGGGGGGTCCTACGAGCAGTACTTC. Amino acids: CASSKQGGSYEQYF.

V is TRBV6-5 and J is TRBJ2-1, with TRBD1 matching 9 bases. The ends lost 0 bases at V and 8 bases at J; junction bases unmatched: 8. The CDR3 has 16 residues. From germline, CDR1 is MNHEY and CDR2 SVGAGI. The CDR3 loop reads CASSYSGTGIRDEQFF. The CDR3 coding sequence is TGTGCCAGCAGTTACTCTGGGACAGGGATTCGAGATGAGCAGTTCTTC.

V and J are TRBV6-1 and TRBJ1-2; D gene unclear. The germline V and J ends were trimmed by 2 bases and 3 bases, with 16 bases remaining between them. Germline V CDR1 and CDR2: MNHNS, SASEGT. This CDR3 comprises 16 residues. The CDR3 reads CASSEKVRVQDYGYTF. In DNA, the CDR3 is TGTGCCAGCAGTGAAAAAGTGCGGGTGCAGGACTATGGCTACACCTTC.

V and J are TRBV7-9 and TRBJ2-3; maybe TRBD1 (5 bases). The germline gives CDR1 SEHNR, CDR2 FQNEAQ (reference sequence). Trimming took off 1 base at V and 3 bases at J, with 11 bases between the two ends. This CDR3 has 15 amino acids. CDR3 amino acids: CASSLVKGRTDTQYF. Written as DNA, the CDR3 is TGTGCCAGCAGCTTAGTCAAGGGGCGGACAGATACGCAGTATTTT. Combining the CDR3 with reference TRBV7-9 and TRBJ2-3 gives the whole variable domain DTGVSQNPRHKITKRGQNVTFRCDPISEHNRLYWYRQTLGQGPEFLTYFQNEAQLEKSRLLSDRFSAERPKGSFSTLEIQRTEQGDSAMYLCASSLVKGRTDTQYFGPGTRLTVL.

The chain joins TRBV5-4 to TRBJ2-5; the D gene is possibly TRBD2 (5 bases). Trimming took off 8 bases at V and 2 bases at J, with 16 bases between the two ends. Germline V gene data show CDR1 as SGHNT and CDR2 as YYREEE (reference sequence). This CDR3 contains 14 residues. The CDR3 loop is CASSRFRDQETQYF. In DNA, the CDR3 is TGTGCCAGTTCCAGGTTCCGGGATCAAGAGACCCAGTACTTC.

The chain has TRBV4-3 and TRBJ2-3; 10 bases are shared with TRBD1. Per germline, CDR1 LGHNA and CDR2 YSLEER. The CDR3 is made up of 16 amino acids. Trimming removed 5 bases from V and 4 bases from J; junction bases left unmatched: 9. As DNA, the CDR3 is TGCGCCAGCAGCTTAACTTGGGACAGGGGTGCAGATACGCAGTATTTT. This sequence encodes CASSLTWDRGADTQYF.

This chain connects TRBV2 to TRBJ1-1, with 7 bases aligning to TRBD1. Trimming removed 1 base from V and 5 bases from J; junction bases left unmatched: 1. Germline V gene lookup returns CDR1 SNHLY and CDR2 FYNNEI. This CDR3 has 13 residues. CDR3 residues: CASSEDRGTEAFF. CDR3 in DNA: TGTGCCAGCAGTGAAGACAGGGGTACTGAAGCTTTCTTT.

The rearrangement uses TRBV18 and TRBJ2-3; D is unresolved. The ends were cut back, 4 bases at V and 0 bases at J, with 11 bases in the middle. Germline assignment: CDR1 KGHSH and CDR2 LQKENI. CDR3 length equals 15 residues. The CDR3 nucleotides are TGTGCCAGCTCACGGCGAGGCGCTAGCACAGATACGCAGTATTTT. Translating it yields CASSRRGASTDTQYF.

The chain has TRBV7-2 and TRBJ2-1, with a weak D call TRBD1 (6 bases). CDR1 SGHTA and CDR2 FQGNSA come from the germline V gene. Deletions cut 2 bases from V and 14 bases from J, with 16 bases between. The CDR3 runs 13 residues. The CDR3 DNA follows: TGTGCCAGCAGCTTATTTTGGGGGCGCCTAGAGTTCTTC. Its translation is CASSLFWGRLEFF.

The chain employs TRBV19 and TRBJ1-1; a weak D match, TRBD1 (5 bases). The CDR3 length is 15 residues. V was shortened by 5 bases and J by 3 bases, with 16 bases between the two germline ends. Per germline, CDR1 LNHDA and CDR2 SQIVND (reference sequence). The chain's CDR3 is CASSASDNPYTEAFF. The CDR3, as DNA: TGTGCCAGTAGTGCCTCGGACAATCCTTACACTGAAGCTTTCTTT.

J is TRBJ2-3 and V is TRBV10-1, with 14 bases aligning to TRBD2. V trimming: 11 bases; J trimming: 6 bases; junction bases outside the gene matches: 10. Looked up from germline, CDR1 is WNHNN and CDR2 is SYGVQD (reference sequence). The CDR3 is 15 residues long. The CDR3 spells CACSPGTSGSDTQYF. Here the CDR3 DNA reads TGCGCCTGCTCTCCCGGGACTAGCGGGAGCGATACGCAGTATTTT.

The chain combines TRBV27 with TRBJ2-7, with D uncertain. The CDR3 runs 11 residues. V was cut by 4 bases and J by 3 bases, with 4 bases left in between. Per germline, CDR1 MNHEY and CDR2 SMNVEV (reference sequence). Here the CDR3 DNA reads TGTGCCAGCAGTTCCTACTACGAGCAGTACTTC. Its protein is CASSSYYEQYF.

The CDR3 spells CASSLGRGLTSGNTIYF. The DNA of the CDR3 is TGTGCCAGCAGCTTAGGGCGGGGCCTGACCTCTGGAAACACCATATATTTT. This rearrangement joins TRBV13 to TRBJ1-3; the D gene is possibly TRBD1 (5 bases). Germline CDR1 and CDR2: PRHDT and FYEKMQ (reference sequence). V gave up 0 bases and J gave up 0 bases, with 12 bases separating them. The length of the CDR3 is 17 residues.

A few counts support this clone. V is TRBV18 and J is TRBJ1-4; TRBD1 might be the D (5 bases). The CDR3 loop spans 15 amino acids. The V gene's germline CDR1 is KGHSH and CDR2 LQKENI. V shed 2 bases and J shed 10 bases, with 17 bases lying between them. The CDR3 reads CASSPSKDTFGKLFF. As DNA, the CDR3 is TGTGCCAGCTCACCATCTAAGGACACCTTCGGAAAACTGTTTTTT.